The following is a T cell receptor beta chain sequence with its context. The sample originates from a study of blood T cell repertoires in COVID-19. Background on the study: Some COVID-19 samples were acute and others convalescent; all came from the United States, Italy and Spain.

Germline V gene data show CDR1 as WSHSY and CDR2 as SAAADI. The V segment lost 7 bases and the J segment 4 bases; nucleotides outside the gene matches: 4. This CDR3 is 14 amino acids long. In the authors' workflow: Using reference gene primer amplification, nucleated cell counts were estimated. Here immunoSEQ multiplex PCR was the method, and the copy in TCRdb shows in-frame clones only, minus some. V and J calls and clone size are given by that table; D and trimming were obtained from the DNA. This table holds about 190,000 clones, around nine tenths found once. The J gene is TRBJ2-2, the V gene TRBV10-2, with 9 bases that match TRBD2. This sequence originates from a man aged 18 to 29 with active or convalescent COVID-19. Sequencing input: peripheral blood. The CDR3, as DNA: TGCGCCAGCAACGCGGGGGGGCCCACCGGGGAGCTGTTTTTT. It translates to CASNAGGPTGELFF.